This T cell receptor beta chain emerged from a study of a mutant IDH1 vaccine in newly diagnosed glioma. Overall study: Vaccine administration was initiated 4-6 weeks following radiotherapy alone, or with temozolomide cycles. Mean patient age was approximately 39 years; roughly 62% were male and approximately 40% female.

For this clone: The antigen remains undetermined.

Sequencing was performed with immunoSEQ multiplex PCR; in TCRdb, only in-frame clones are kept and a portion is missing. Of about 51,000 clones in the sample, just under 80% were seen once. The CDR3 runs to 14 residues. Trimming removed 1 base at V and 11 bases at J, with 18 bases between. Study observations and caveats: 80% to 95% of patients showed vaccine-induced immune responses across multiple MHC alleles.

Time point: week 5, during vaccination. The content of each vaccine dose was 300 ug of mutant IDH1 20-mer peptide, and topical imiquimod accompanied it. The study enrolled donors with new WHO grade 3 or 4 IDH1-mutant, ATRX-lost astrocytomas. This TCR came from a man aged 50 or older with glioma. Specimen: PBMCs, collected from a glioma patient whose treatment included an IDH1 peptide vaccine. The genes are TRBV5-7 and TRBJ1-1; D gene unclear. TRBV5-7 is identified as an open reading frame with a role that is uncertain. CDR3: CASSLKEHEHGAFF. In DNA, the CDR3 is TGTGCCAGCAGCTTGAAGGAGCATGAACATGGGGCTTTCTTT.